Listed below are T cell receptor beta chains from one sample, sequenced in a study of neurological immune-mediated disorders. In TCRdb, the 5' RACE reads were re-called with MiXCR into one record per CDR3 protein. The data show approximately 30,000 distinct CDR3 sequences, with 20% to 25% seen just once and approximately 16% held by the top ten. The specimen sequenced was PBMCs. The receptor set was obtained from a woman aged 55-69 years in good health. The CDR3 runs from the conserved cysteine through the conserved F or W. D genes are given only for firm matches. The size field reads how often the clone was seen (once, few, many) or a class if it is expanded.

D gene: TRBD2; clone size: many; J gene: TRBJ2-5; V gene: TRBV6-2/TRBV6-3; CDR3 DNA: TGTGCCAGCAGCCTACTCGCTCTAGCGGGGGGTCCCCAAGGGACCCAGTACTTC; CDR3 protein: CASSLLALAGGPQGTQYF
D gene: TRBD1; clone size: many; J gene: TRBJ2-7; V gene: TRBV3-1; CDR3 DNA: TGTGCCAGCAGCCCCGGGACAGGGTGGGCTAACGAGCAGTACTTC; CDR3 protein: CASSPGTGWANEQYF
D gene: TRBD1; clone size: many; J gene: TRBJ2-2; V gene: TRBV6-5; CDR3 DNA: TGTGCCAGCAGTTACGCCTGGGACAGGGGGTTAGGAACCGGGGAGCTGTTTTTT; CDR3 protein: CASSYAWDRGLGTGELFF
D gene: NA; clone size: many; J gene: TRBJ2-1; V gene: TRBV7-8; CDR3 DNA: TGTGCCAGCAGCCCCGGTAGATCGTACAATGAGCAGTTCTTC; CDR3 protein: CASSPGRSYNEQFF
D gene: TRBD2; clone size: many; J gene: TRBJ2-3; V gene: TRBV27; CDR3 DNA: TGTGCCAGCAGTTTTCGTAGACTAGCGAAAAGCACAGATACGCAGTATTTT; CDR3 protein: CASSFRRLAKSTDTQYF
D gene: NA; clone size: many; J gene: TRBJ1-3; V gene: TRBV5-1; CDR3 DNA: TGCGCCAGCAGCTCGACGGGGGAATCGTGGAACACCATATATTTT; CDR3 protein: CASSSTGESWNTIYF
D gene: TRBD2; clone size: many; J gene: TRBJ2-7; V gene: TRBV5-1; CDR3 DNA: TGCGCCAGCAGCTTGGCCCAAGCGGGGTCCTACGAGCAGTACTTC; CDR3 protein: CASSLAQAGSYEQYF
D gene: NA; clone size: few; J gene: TRBJ1-5; V gene: TRBV28; CDR3 DNA: TGTGCCAGCAGAAATAGCAATCAGCCCCAGCATTTT; CDR3 protein: CASRNSNQPQHF
D gene: NA; clone size: many; J gene: TRBJ2-3; V gene: TRBV10-3; CDR3 DNA: TGTGCCATCAGTCGACGGGTAGGGGACACAGATACGCAGTATTTT; CDR3 protein: CAISRRVGDTDTQYF
D gene: NA; clone size: many; J gene: TRBJ2-2; V gene: TRBV5-1; CDR3 DNA: TGCGCCAGCAGCTCCGACGGGGCGAACACCGGGGAGCTGTTTTTT; CDR3 protein: CASSSDGANTGELFF
D gene: TRBD2; clone size: many; J gene: TRBJ2-5; V gene: TRBV27; CDR3 DNA: TGTGCCAGCAGTTTATCGCGCGGGAGGGGGGAGACCCAGTACTTC; CDR3 protein: CASSLSRGRGETQYF